Sequencing of this T cell receptor beta chain was carried out in a study of blood T cell repertoires in COVID-19. Germline V gene data show CDR1 as KGHSH and CDR2 as LQKENI. This CDR3 is built from 13 residues. V lost 6 bases and J lost 4, with 10 bases in between. Profiled with immunoSEQ multiplex PCR; TCRdb holds only in-frame clones, not every one. The data show 150,000 to 200,000 clones, roughly 82% seen once. V gene TRBV18 combines with J gene TRBJ1-5, with D maybe TRBD1 (6 bases). The TCR comes from a woman in her sixties with acute COVID-19. Sequences were obtained from PBMCs or T cells enriched from blood (not recorded which). CDR3 bases: TGTGCCAGCTCGGCGCAGGGGAATCAGCCCCAGCATTTT. Amino acid sequence: CASSAQGNQPQHF.